The T cell receptor beta chain under discussion was sequenced for a study of blood T cell repertoires in COVID-19. Profiled with immunoSEQ multiplex PCR; TCRdb holds only in-frame clones, not every one. The table lists 110,000 or so clones, roughly 79% of them singletons, with roughly 10% in the top ten. This receptor was taken from a human donor in a cohort sampled during active COVID-19. The specimen sequenced was peripheral blood.

CDR3 DNA: TGTGCCAGCAGTTACTCTTCATCCAGGGGACCCTACGAGCAGTACTTC. It specifies CASSYSSSRGPYEQYF. This chain joins TRBV6-5 and TRBJ2-7; possibly TRBD1 for D (6 bases). The CDR3 length is 16 residues. Germline loops: CDR1 MNHEY, CDR2 SVGAGI. Trimming left V 0 bases short and J 2 bases short, with 14 bases between.